Presented here are 16 T cell receptor beta chains from one specimen sequenced in a study of T cells in localized non-small cell lung cancer. Profiling relied on immunoSEQ multiplex PCR, and the TCRdb table lists in-frame clones only, not all of them. The table shows 25,000 to 35,000 clones, with roughly 87% occurring only once. The input for sequencing was peripheral blood mononuclear cells, taken before any cancer treatment. The receptors stem from a woman aged 40-69 years with stage III lung adenocarcinoma.

The rearrangement joins TRBV9 to TRBJ2-3; the D call may be TRBD1 or TRBD2 (5 bases each). V shed 3 bases and J shed 3 bases, with 17 bases lying between them. Germline CDR1 is SGDLS and CDR2 is YYNGEE. The CDR3 is 16 residues long. The CDR3 spells CASSALGLAETDTQYF. For the CDR3, the DNA is TGTGCCAGCAGCGCACTGGGGCTAGCTGAAACAGATACGCAGTATTTT.

This sequence joins TRBV2 and TRBJ2-7; D not resolved. Germline V CDR1 and CDR2: SNHLY, FYNNEI. The CDR3 extends over 14 amino acids. Between the trimmed V and J ends, which lost 4 bases and 0 bases, there was a span of 10 bases. The CDR3 DNA sequence: TGTGCCAGCAGTGCTCGCCGAACCTCCTACGAGCAGTACTTC. Translated, it gives CASSARRTSYEQYF.

The chain recombines TRBV11-1 with TRBJ1-1; no clear D gene. Germline CDR1 SGHAT, CDR2 FQDESV (reference sequence). V lost 2 bases and J lost 4, with 14 bases in between. This CDR3 spans 15 amino acids. This CDR3 is CASSLPPVRVTEAFF. The CDR3 bases are TGTGCCAGCAGCTTACCCCCCGTTAGAGTCACTGAAGCTTTCTTT.

This clone was counted a single time. The chain joins TRBV11-2 to TRBJ2-1; TRBD2 aligns across 9 bases. V lost 5 bases and J lost 1; bases outside the gene matches: 9. The CDR3 consists of 17 residues. Germline CDR1 SGHAT, CDR2 FQNNGV. CDR3 DNA: TGTGCCAGCAGCCACCACGTAGCGGGGGCGTCCTACAATGAGCAGTTCTTC. This codes for CASSHHVAGASYNEQFF.

The chain links TRBV6-5 to TRBJ2-2; D gene unclear. This CDR3 comprises 12 residues. CDR1 is MNHEY, CDR2 SVGAGI, per germline. V lost 6 bases, J lost 6 bases, and 8 bases lay in between. In DNA form, the CDR3 reads TGTGCCAGCAGCAGGTCCTCCGGGGAGCTGTTTTTT. It yields the protein CASSRSSGELFF.

This rearrangement joins TRBV19 to TRBJ1-1, with a possible D match to TRBD1 (6 bases). With 8 bases removed from V and 4 bases from J, the gap between germline ends came to 11 bases. The V gene's germline CDR1 is LNHDA and CDR2 SQIVND (reference sequence). This CDR3 spans 12 amino acids. Here the CDR3 DNA reads TGTGCCAGTCCAGGGGCAGGCACTGAAGCTTTCTTT. Its protein is CASPGAGTEAFF.

This clone was observed a handful of times. This chain links TRBV29-1 with TRBJ1-1; 7 nucleotides agree with TRBD1. CDR1 SQVTM and CDR2 ANQGSEA come from the germline V gene. The trim removed 7 bases at V and 0 bases at J, leaving 5 bases unmatched. This CDR3 comprises 13 residues. The CDR3: CSGGTELNTEAFF. The CDR3 DNA is TGCAGCGGGGGGACAGAATTGAACACTGAAGCTTTCTTT. Supplemented by reference TRBV29-1 and TRBJ1-1, the full variable domain reads SAVISQKPSRDICQRGTSLTIQCQVDSQVTMMFWYRQQPGQSLTLIATANQGSEATYESGFVIDKFPISRPNLTFSTLTVSNMSPEDSSIYLCSGGTELNTEAFFGQGTRLTVV.

The rearrangement links TRBV7-7 to TRBJ2-3, with 9 nucleotides matching TRBD2. This CDR3 spans 15 amino acids. Germline V gives CDR1 SSHAT, CDR2 FNYEAQ (reference sequence). With V trimmed by 5 bases and J by 4 bases, 7 bases remained unmatched. For the CDR3, the DNA is TGTGCCAGCAGCCCCGCGGGAGGGCTGCCAGATACGCAGTATTTT. Translating it yields CASSPAGGLPDTQYF.

This sequence joins TRBV28 and TRBJ2-7, with TRBD1 identical over 7 bases. V was pared by 6 bases and J by 7 bases, with 12 bases of the junction left unmatched. The CDR3 is 14 amino acids. Germline values: CDR1 MDHEN, CDR2 SYDVKM. CDR3 loop: CASSSPGQQGEQYF. For the CDR3, the DNA is TGTGCCAGCAGCTCACCGGGACAGCAAGGGGAGCAGTACTTC.

The chain's CDR3 is CASSILTGVNTEAFF. The CDR3 DNA reads TGCGCCAGCAGCATCCTAACAGGGGTGAACACTGAAGCTTTCTTT. The chain uses TRBV5-1 and TRBJ1-1; 7 bases agree with TRBD1. Looked up from germline, CDR1 is SGHRS and CDR2 is YFSETQ. The CDR3 spans 15 residues. V lost 4 bases to trimming and J lost 0 bases; unmatched junction nucleotides: 6.

This chain links TRBV19 with TRBJ1-2; D may be TRBD1 (6 bases). The CDR3 length is 13 residues. The germline gives CDR1 LNHDA, CDR2 SQIVND (reference sequence). V was trimmed by 4 bases and J by 4 bases, leaving 10 bases between them. The CDR3 is CASSKDSSYGYTF. CDR3 DNA: TGTGCCAGTAGTAAGGACAGTTCCTATGGCTACACCTTC.

The J gene is TRBJ2-1, the V gene TRBV7-8; 9 nucleotides align to TRBD1. Germline values: CDR1 SGHVS, CDR2 FQNEAQ. The CDR3 has 16 residues. With 8 bases clipped from V and 8 bases from J, the junction kept 16 bases outside the gene matches. CDR3 sequence (DNA): TGTGCCAGCTCTATAACGACAGGGGGGGAAAGGTATGAGCAGTTCTTC. Translated, it gives CASSITTGGERYEQFF.

The rearrangement links TRBV6-5 to TRBJ2-5; 8 positions match TRBD2. After removal of 5 bases from V and 4 bases from J, the junction contained 6 bases not matched to a gene. CDR1 is MNHEY and CDR2 is SVGAGI in the germline V gene. The CDR3 contains 14 residues. The CDR3 is CASSLSGTRETQYF. For the CDR3, the DNA is TGTGCCAGCAGTCTTAGCGGGACAAGAGAGACCCAGTACTTC.

The CDR3 protein is CASSQDQLRETQYF. The CDR3 DNA follows: TGCGCCAGCAGCCAAGATCAACTCAGAGAGACCCAGTACTTC. V is TRBV4-1 and J is TRBJ2-5; D is undetermined. From germline, CDR1 is MGHRA and CDR2 YSYEKL. Trimming took off 0 bases at V and 4 bases at J, with 9 bases between the two ends. The CDR3 is 14 residues long.

The V call is TRBV6-1, the J call TRBJ1-5; D uncertain. The CDR3 runs 12 residues. Germline CDR1 MNHNS, CDR2 SASEGT. Trimming removed 10 bases from V and 5 bases from J, with 12 bases in between. The CDR3, as DNA: TGTGCCATTAACGCGGGTTATCAGCCCCAGCATTTT. Encoded protein: CAINAGYQPQHF.

This chain joins TRBV11-2 and TRBJ1-6, with D unclear. The CDR3 runs to 17 residues. The ends were cut back, 5 bases at V and 6 bases at J, with 20 bases in the middle. Germline assignment: CDR1 SGHAT and CDR2 FQNNGV. The CDR3 is CASSPVRGPASNSPLHF. As DNA, the CDR3 is TGTGCCAGCAGCCCCGTTCGAGGGCCTGCGAGTAATTCACCCCTCCACTTT.